This T cell receptor beta chain derives from a study of blood T cell repertoires in COVID-19. Study summary: Collection of acute and convalescent COVID-19 samples took place in the United States, Italy and Spain. PBMCs, B-cell-depleted T cells, or T cells provided the cDNA or gDNA that made up the material.

The assay was immunoSEQ multiplex PCR, and TCRdb's table has in-frame clones only and misses some. Among 200,000 to 300,000 clones, more than 85% were seen once, and the ten largest hold over 5%. The CDR3 covers 15 residues. The ends were cut back, 0 bases at V and 6 bases at J, with 14 bases in the middle. CDR1 and CDR2 (germline): SGDLS, YYNGEE. The TCR sequence derives from a woman aged 60-70 years with COVID-19, enrolled during active disease. The chain links TRBV9 to TRBJ2-3; TRBD2 might be the D (5 bases). Sample: peripheral blood. The CDR3 reads CASSVDQRSWDTQYF. The CDR3 nucleotides are TGTGCCAGCAGCGTAGATCAGCGGTCATGGGATACGCAGTATTTT. Full variable domain (rest looked up from reference TRBV9 and TRBJ2-3): DSGVTQTPKHLITATGQRVTLRCSPRSGDLSVYWYQQSLDQGLQFLIQYYNGEERAKGNILERFSAQQFPDLHSELNLSSLELGDSALYFCASSVDQRSWDTQYFGPGTRLTVL.